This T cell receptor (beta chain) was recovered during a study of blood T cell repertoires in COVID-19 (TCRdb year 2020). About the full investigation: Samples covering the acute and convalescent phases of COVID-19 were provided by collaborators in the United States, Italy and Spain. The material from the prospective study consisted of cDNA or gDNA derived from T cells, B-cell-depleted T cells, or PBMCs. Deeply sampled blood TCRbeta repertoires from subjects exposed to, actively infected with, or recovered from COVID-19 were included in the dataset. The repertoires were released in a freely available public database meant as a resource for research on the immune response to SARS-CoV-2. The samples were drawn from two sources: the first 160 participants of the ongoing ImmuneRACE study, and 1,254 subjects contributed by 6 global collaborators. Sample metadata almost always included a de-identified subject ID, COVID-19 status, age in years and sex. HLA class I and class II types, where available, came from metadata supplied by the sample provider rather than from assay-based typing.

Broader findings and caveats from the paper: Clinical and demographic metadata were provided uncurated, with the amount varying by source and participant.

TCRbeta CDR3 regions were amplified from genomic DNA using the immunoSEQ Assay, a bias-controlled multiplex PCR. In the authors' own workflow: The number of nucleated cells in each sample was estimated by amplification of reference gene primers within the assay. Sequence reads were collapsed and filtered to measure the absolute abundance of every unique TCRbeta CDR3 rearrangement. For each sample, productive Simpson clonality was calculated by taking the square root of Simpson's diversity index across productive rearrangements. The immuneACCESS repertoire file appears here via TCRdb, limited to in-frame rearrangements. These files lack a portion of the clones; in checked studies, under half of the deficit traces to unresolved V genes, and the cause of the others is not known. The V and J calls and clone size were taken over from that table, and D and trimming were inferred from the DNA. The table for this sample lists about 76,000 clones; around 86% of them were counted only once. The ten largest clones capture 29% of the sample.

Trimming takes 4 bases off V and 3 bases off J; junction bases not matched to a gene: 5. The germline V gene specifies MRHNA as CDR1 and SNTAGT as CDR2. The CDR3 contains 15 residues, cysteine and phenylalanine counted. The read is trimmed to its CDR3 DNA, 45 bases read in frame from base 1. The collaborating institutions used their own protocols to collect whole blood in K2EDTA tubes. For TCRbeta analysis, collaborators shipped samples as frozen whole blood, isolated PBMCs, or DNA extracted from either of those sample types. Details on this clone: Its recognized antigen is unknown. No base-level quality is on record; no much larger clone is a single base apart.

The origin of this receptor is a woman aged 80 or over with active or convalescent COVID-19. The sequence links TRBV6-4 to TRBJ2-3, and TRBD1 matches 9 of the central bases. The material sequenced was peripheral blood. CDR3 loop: CASSGGDRETDTQYF. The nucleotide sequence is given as TGTGCCAGCAGTGGAGGGGACAGGGAGACAGATACGCAGTATTTT.